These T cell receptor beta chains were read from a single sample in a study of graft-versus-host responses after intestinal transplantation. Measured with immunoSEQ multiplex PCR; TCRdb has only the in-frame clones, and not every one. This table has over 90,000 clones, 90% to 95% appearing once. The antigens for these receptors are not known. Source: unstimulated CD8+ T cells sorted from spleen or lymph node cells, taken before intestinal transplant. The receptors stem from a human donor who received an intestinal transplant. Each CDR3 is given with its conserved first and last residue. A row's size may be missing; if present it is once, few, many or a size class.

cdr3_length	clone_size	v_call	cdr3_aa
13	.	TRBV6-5	CASSYPLVGEAFF
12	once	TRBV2	CASTDPTDEQYF
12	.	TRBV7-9	CASSLGGVEQYF
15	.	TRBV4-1	CASSQVGRRNNEQFF
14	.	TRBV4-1	CASSQGLDPGELFF
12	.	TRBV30	CAWSMGNTEAFF
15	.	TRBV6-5	CASSPGPSPAYEQYF
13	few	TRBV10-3	CAISGTVSYEQYF
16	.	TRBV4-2	CASSQGHVSSYNEQFF
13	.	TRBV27	CASSLSAGQPQHF
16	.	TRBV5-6	CASSLTVSLYNSPLHF
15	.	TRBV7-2	CASSSGPLAGDEQFF
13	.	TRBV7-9	CASSLSPNPEAFF
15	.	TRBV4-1	CASSQEDGISYEQYF
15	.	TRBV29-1	CSVEESGVFYNEQFF
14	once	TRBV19	CASSTAGEDYGYTF
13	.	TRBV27	CASSRGSSYEQYF
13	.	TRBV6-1	CASTLSLTGELFF
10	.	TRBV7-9	CASRGSEAFF
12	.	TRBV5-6	CASSFDRNEQFF
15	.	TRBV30	CAWSVLARHTDTQYF
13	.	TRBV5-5	CASSLTDRSPLHF
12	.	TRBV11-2	CASSFRGIEQFF